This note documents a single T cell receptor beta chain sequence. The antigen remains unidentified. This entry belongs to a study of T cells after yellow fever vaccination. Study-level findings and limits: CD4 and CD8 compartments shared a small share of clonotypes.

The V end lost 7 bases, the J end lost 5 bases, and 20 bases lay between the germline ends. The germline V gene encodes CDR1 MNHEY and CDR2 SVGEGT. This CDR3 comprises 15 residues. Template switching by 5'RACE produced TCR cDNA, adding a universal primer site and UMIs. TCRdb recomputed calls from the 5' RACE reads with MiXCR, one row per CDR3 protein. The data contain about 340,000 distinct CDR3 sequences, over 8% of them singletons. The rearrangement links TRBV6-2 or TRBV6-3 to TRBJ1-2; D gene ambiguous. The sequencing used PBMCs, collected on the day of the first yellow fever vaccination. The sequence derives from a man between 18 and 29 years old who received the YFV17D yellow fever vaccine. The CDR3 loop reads CASTPTGTPRYGYTF. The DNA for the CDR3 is TGTGCCAGCACTCCTACCGGAACCCCGAGGTATGGCTACACCTTC.